One sample yielded the 29 T cell receptor beta chains listed below, sequenced in a study of blood T cells in healthy people across ages. It was with a sample-barcoded 5' primer and a J-beta primer mix that a second PCR of roughly 7 to 11 cycles was run. MiXCR was run by TCRdb on the 5' RACE reads, yielding one entry per CDR3 protein. The sample has approximately 2,000,000 distinct CDR3 sequences, roughly two fifths seen once. Sequencing was performed on blood. The receptors derive from a human donor in good health.

V and J are TRBV27 and TRBJ2-4, with a weak D call TRBD1 (6 bases). Germline CDR1 and CDR2: MNHEY and SMNVEV (reference sequence). There are 14 residues in the CDR3. V lost 2 bases to trimming and J lost 15 bases, with 20 bases between them. The CDR3 region is CASSLTLQGYERYF. CDR3 nucleotide sequence: TGTGCCAGCAGTTTAACCTTACAGGGCTACGAGCGGTACTTC.

The chain couples TRBV5-5 to TRBJ2-1; TRBD2 is a possible D gene (6 bases). Germline assignment: CDR1 SGHKS and CDR2 YYEKEE (reference sequence). V was trimmed by 1 base and J by 2 bases, leaving 19 bases between them. CDR3 size: 18 residues. This chain's CDR3 is CASSLRSPWDSTYNEQFF. In DNA, the CDR3 is TGTGCCAGCAGCTTGAGGTCCCCGTGGGACTCCACCTACAATGAGCAGTTCTTC. The variable domain in full, completed from reference TRBV5-5 and TRBJ2-1, reads DAGVTQSPTHLIKTRGQQVTLRCSPISGHKSVSWYQQVLGQGPQFIFQYYEKEERGRGNFPDRFSARQFPNYSSELNVNALLLGDSALYLCASSLRSPWDSTYNEQFFGPGTRLTVL.

The chain has TRBV7-3 and TRBJ1-6; the match to TRBD1 covers 8 bases. V gave up 2 bases and J gave up 9 bases; unmatched junction bases: 3. This CDR3 has 14 amino acids. Germline V gene sequence: CDR1 SGHTA, CDR2 FQGTGA. CDR3 nucleotide sequence: TGTGCCAGCAGCTTATGGGGGACAGGTTCACCCCTCCACTTT. Amino acids: CASSLWGTGSPLHF.

The gene calls are TRBV11-3 and TRBJ1-1; tentative D call: TRBD1 (6 bases). CDR1 and CDR2 (germline): SGHNT, YENEEA. The CDR3 has 15 residues. Deletions cut 5 bases from V and 1 base from J, with 14 bases between. Written as DNA, the CDR3 is TGTGCCAGCAGCCTGGACAGTCAGCCGAACACTGAAGCTTTCTTT. This gives the protein CASSLDSQPNTEAFF. Looking up the rest from reference TRBV11-3 and TRBJ1-1 gives the full variable domain: EAGVVQSPRYKIIEKKQPVAFWCNPISGHNTLYWYLQNLGQGPELLIRYENEEAVDDSQLPKDRFSAERLKGVDSTLKIQPAELGDSAVYLCASSLDSQPNTEAFFGQGTRLTVV.

V and J are TRBV7-2 and TRBJ2-1; TRBD2 matches at 12 bases. The CDR3 contains 17 residues. The ends lost 5 bases at V and 4 bases at J; junction bases unmatched: 9. The germline gives CDR1 SGHTA, CDR2 FQGNSA. CDR3 in DNA: TGTGCCAGCAGCACCGTACCTAGCGGGGGGGCGTACAATGAGCAGTTCTTC. Translated: CASSTVPSGGAYNEQFF.

A word on this clonotype: This may be a read error: a much more frequent sequence differs by one nucleotide. This sequence joins TRBV7-9 and TRBJ2-3; D gene ambiguous. The germline CDR1 and CDR2 sequences are SEHNR and FQNEAQ (reference sequence). CDR3 size: 12 residues. This CDR3 reads CAGSLDNRAQYF. The CDR3 region has the DNA TGTGCCGGCAGCTTAGACAATAGGGCGCAGTATTTT. Full variable domain (remainder filled in from reference TRBV7-9 and TRBJ2-3): DTGVSQNPRHKITKRGQNVTFRCDPISEHNRLYWYRQTLGQGPEFLTYFQNEAQLEKSRLLSDRFSAERPKGSFSTLEIQRTEQGDSAMYLCAGSLDNRAQYFGPGTRLTVL.

This clonotype appeared many times. The chain combines TRBV3-1 with TRBJ2-5; D unresolved. The CDR3 runs 12 residues. CDR1 is LGHDT and CDR2 is YNNKEL in the germline V gene (reference sequence). The ends were cut back, 6 bases at V and 2 bases at J, with 7 bases in the middle. CDR3 coding DNA: TGTGCCAGCAGTCACCTGCAAGAGACCCAGTACTTC. It specifies CASSHLQETQYF.

There are a few counts of this clonotype. CDR3 bases: TGCAGTGCTAGTCCCGCTGCTAACTATGGCTACACCTTC. Protein sequence: CSASPAANYGYTF. The J gene is TRBJ1-2, the V gene TRBV20-1; D is uncertain. CDR3 size: 13 residues. Germline V lookup: CDR1 DFQATT, CDR2 SNEGSKA (reference sequence). Between the trimmed V and J ends, which lost 3 bases and 0 bases, there was a span of 8 bases.

CDR3 amino acids: CSVRPPTGYQETQYF. The CDR3, as DNA: TGCAGTGTTAGGCCCCCCACAGGGTACCAAGAGACCCAGTACTTC. The V and J genes are TRBV20-1 and TRBJ2-5; D perhaps matches TRBD1 (6 bases). This CDR3 has 15 residues. The ends were cut back, 7 bases at V and 0 bases at J, with 18 bases in the middle. Germline CDR1 and CDR2: DFQATT and SNEGSKA (reference sequence).

The sample holds a few counts of this clonotype. V is TRBV5-1 and J is TRBJ1-2, with D possibly being TRBD1 (5 bases). V was cut by 5 bases and J by 0 bases, with 14 bases left in between. CDR1 SGHRS and CDR2 YFSETQ come from the germline V gene. The CDR3 spans 15 residues. CDR3 bases: TGCGCCAGCAGTAACGGGGACTCGTCTAACTATGGCTACACCTTC. Translated, it gives CASSNGDSSNYGYTF. Using reference TRBV5-1 and TRBJ1-2 for the parts outside the CDR3, the full variable domain is KAGVTQTPRYLIKTRGQQVTLSCSPISGHRSVSWYQQTPGQGLQFLFEYFSETQRNKGNFPGRFSGRQFSNSRSEMNVSTLELGDSALYLCASSNGDSSNYGYTFGSGTRLTVV.

This clonotype showed up just a few times. The rearrangement uses TRBV7-6 and TRBJ2-1; D not certain. CDR3 length: 15 amino acids. Germline values: CDR1 SGHVS, CDR2 FNYEAQ. V was shortened by 5 bases and J by 8 bases, with 19 bases between the two germline ends. As DNA, the CDR3 is TGTGCCAGCAGCCCGAAGGGCCAGCTTTGGGATGAGCAGTTCTTC. Residues: CASSPKGQLWDEQFF.

This clonotype was seen only a few times. The V and J genes are TRBV6-6 and TRBJ2-3; possibly TRBD1 for D (5 bases). The CDR3 consists of 11 residues. The germline V and J ends were trimmed by 6 bases and 10 bases, with 11 bases remaining between them. Germline lookup yields CDR1 MNHNY and CDR2 SVGAGI (reference sequence). CDR3 sequence reads: CASRTGRAQYF. CDR3 DNA: TGTGCCAGCAGAACAGGAAGGGCGCAGTATTTT.

This clonotype occurred a few times. The chain is built from TRBV2 and TRBJ2-1; 12 bases map to TRBD2. Germline CDR1 reads SNHLY; CDR2 reads FYNNEI. The V gene end was trimmed by 11 bases and the J gene end by 7 bases; junction bases not matched to a gene: 0. The CDR3 length is 11 residues. The CDR3 loop is CAGLAGNEQFF. The CDR3 bases are TGTGCCGGACTAGCGGGGAATGAGCAGTTCTTC.

The rearrangement joins TRBV20-1 to TRBJ2-3; TRBD2 matches at 7 bases. J lost 2 bases, V lost 1 base, and 9 bases had no gene match. The CDR3 extends over 16 amino acids. Germline-derived CDR1 and CDR2 are DFQATT and SNEGSKA (reference sequence). For the CDR3, the DNA is TGCAGTGCTAGAGCGGGACTACACATCCACACAGATACGCAGTATTTT. Translation: CSARAGLHIHTDTQYF.

This sequence joins TRBV4-1 and TRBJ2-1, with D possibly matching TRBD2 (6 bases). Trimming left V 1 base short and J 2 bases short, with 12 bases between. The CDR3 totals 16 residues. Germline V CDR1 and CDR2: MGHRA, YSYEKL. The CDR3: CASSQVWGEPYNEQFF. The CDR3 nucleotides are TGCGCCAGCAGCCAAGTATGGGGGGAACCCTACAATGAGCAGTTCTTC.

The chain is built from TRBV15 and TRBJ2-1; no clear D. Germline loops: CDR1 LNHNV, CDR2 YYDKDF (reference sequence). This CDR3 contains 17 residues. V shed 0 bases and J shed 0 bases, with 12 bases lying between them. CDR3 nucleotides: TGTGCCACCAGCAGAGATGGGTCCTTGAGCTCCTACAATGAGCAGTTCTTC. Translating gives CATSRDGSLSSYNEQFF.

The chain is built from TRBV7-2 and TRBJ2-4; the D gene could be TRBD1 or TRBD2 (5 bases each). CDR3 size: 14 residues. Germline values: CDR1 SGHTA, CDR2 FQGNSA. Trimming cost V 3 bases and J 9 bases, with 15 bases left between them. The CDR3 region has the DNA TGTGCCAGCAGCTTGGGGGTGGGGTTCAGCATTCAGTACTTC. Translated: CASSLGVGFSIQYF.

This clonotype was seen at least ten times. The chain employs TRBV29-1 and TRBJ2-3, with D possibly matching TRBD1 (5 bases). The V and J ends lost 4 bases and 1 base respectively, with 9 bases between them. The length of the CDR3 is 13 residues. In germline, CDR1 is SQVTM, CDR2 ANQGSEA. The CDR3 loop reads CSVGTGRTDTQYF. For the CDR3, the DNA is TGCAGCGTTGGTACAGGACGCACAGATACGCAGTATTTT.

The gene calls are TRBV5-1 and TRBJ2-4; D possibly corresponds to TRBD2 (6 bases). The DNA end favors TRBJ2-7, so the J call may be wrong. This CDR3 comprises 14 residues. Germline CDR1 is SGHRS and CDR2 is YFSETQ. The chain's CDR3 is CASSSLPSGDEQYF. For the CDR3, the DNA is TGCGCCAGCAGCTCCCTGCCCTCGGGGGACGAGCAGTACTTC.

The table lists this clonotype with a few counts. V gene TRBV7-6 combines with J gene TRBJ2-5; TRBD2 aligns across 7 bases. Germline V gene lookup returns CDR1 SGHVS and CDR2 FNYEAQ. The trim removed 4 bases at V and 1 base at J, leaving 12 bases unmatched. CDR3 length: 17 residues. The CDR3 DNA reads TGTGCCAGCAGCTACTCTAGCGCGTCGGGGGGCCAAGAGACCCAGTACTTC. Its translation: CASSYSSASGGQETQYF.

The V call is TRBV12-3 or TRBV12-4, the J call TRBJ2-3; D not certain. The V end was cut by 5 bases, the J end by 5 bases, with 14 bases between. The length of the CDR3 is 14 residues. This CDR3 is CASSKTGPGDTQYF. CDR3 DNA: TGTGCCAGCAGTAAAACTGGCCCCGGAGATACGCAGTATTTT.

This clonotype was seen only a few times. V and J are TRBV20-1 and TRBJ1-2, with 7 bases lining up with TRBD1. Trimming at V came to 5 bases and at J to 4 bases, leaving 10 bases not matched to a gene. The CDR3 contains 14 residues. Germline V gene data show CDR1 as DFQATT and CDR2 as SNEGSKA (reference sequence). In DNA, the CDR3 is TGCAGTGCTTTTCCTACAGGGGTGGGCTATGGCTACACCTTC. It translates to CSAFPTGVGYGYTF.

This chain connects TRBV5-5 to TRBJ2-7; D uncertain. The DNA end is a closer match to TRBJ2-5, so the J assignment may be wrong. The CDR3 runs to 16 residues. CDR1 is SGHKS and CDR2 is YYEKEE in the germline V gene (reference sequence). The CDR3 here is CASSRSVLLPRETQYF. Written as DNA, the CDR3 is TGTGCCAGCAGTCGGTCTGTTTTGCTACCACGGGAGACCCAGTACTTC.

This clonotype was seen ten or more times. V is TRBV7-9 and J is TRBJ1-2, with D possibly TRBD1 on 6 matching bases. In germline, CDR1 is SEHNR, CDR2 FQNEAQ (reference sequence). This CDR3 has 12 amino acids. Deletions cut 4 bases from V and 11 bases from J, with 14 bases between. The CDR3 region has the DNA TGTGCCAGCAGCTCCATCCCGGGGGCGTACACCTTC. It specifies CASSSIPGAYTF.

As concerns this clonotype: Sequence at one end of the junction differs from germline and may be a read error. The chain couples TRBV7-2 to TRBJ1-2, with TRBD1 matching 7 bases. Germline values: CDR1 SGHTA, CDR2 FQGNSA. The CDR3 is made up of 14 amino acids. CDR3 nucleotide sequence: TGTGTCAGCAGCCGTCCGGGACAGCGACATGGCTACACCTTC. This codes for CVSSRPGQRHGYTF.

V usage is TRBV6-2 or TRBV6-3 and J usage is TRBJ2-1; 14 positions agree with TRBD2. Looked up from germline, CDR1 is MNHEY and CDR2 is SVGEGT. The CDR3 has 18 amino acids. With V trimmed by 6 bases and J by 4 bases, 11 bases remained unmatched. In DNA, the CDR3 is TGTGCCAGCAGCCAGACTAGCGGGGGGGCAAGGATTTACAATGAGCAGTTCTTC. It encodes CASSQTSGGARIYNEQFF.

V is TRBV6-5 and J is TRBJ1-2, with D maybe TRBD1 (6 bases). The V end lost 6 bases, the J end lost 3 bases, and 14 bases lay between the germline ends. The CDR3 consists of 14 residues. The germline gives CDR1 MNHEY, CDR2 SVGAGI. CDR3 sequence reads: CASSTRDTYYGYTF. The CDR3, as DNA: TGTGCCAGCAGCACCCGGGACACTTACTATGGCTACACCTTC.

This sequence joins TRBV11-2 and TRBJ1-2; D unresolved. V gave up 5 bases and J gave up 7 bases, with 17 bases separating them. CDR1 is SGHAT and CDR2 is FQNNGV in the germline V gene. CDR3 length equals 14 residues. This chain's CDR3 is CASSLANNRGGYTF. CDR3 coding DNA: TGTGCCAGCAGCCTAGCCAATAATAGAGGTGGCTACACCTTC.

This chain joins TRBV5-1 and TRBJ1-1, with 12 nucleotides matching TRBD1. CDR1 and CDR2 (germline): SGHRS, YFSETQ. The CDR3 length is 14 residues. Germline trimming cut 6 bases from V and 8 bases from J; bases unmatched to any gene: 8. The CDR3 sequence is CASTPGQGAVEAFF. In nucleotides, the CDR3 is TGCGCCAGCACCCCGGGACAGGGGGCGGTGGAAGCTTTCTTT.